The clone carrying this T cell receptor (beta chain) was observed a single time. As yet, its antigen is unknown. This entry comes from a study of shared clonotypes between healthy human individuals. General study points: The study found lower generation probabilities in non-shared clonotypes than in those shared by all four donors. Expectations were that clonotype sharing among donors would be affected by sequencing depth. Naive subsets typically showed greater estimated richness than memory subsets.

Naive CD8 populations comprised CD45RO-negative cells positively selected for CCR7, excluding terminally differentiated effector memory CD45RA+ cells. The CDR3 has 12 amino acids. Germline CDR1 reads SEHNR; CDR2 reads FQNEAQ (reference sequence). Some clones are missing from TCRdb's copy, which holds only in-frame ones; the method was immunoSEQ multiplex PCR. The data show about 580,000 clones, nearly 98% seen once. The sample consisted of naive CD8+ T cells sorted from blood. The sequence was collected from a man aged 30 to 45 in good health. The chain joins TRBV7-9 to TRBJ2-2; possibly TRBD2 for D (6 bases). The CDR3 DNA reads TGTGCTGGAGGGGCGCGTACCGGGGAGCTGTTTTTT. Its translation: CAGGARTGELFF.